This record looks at one TCR beta chain sequence and its context. This record belongs to a study of blood T cell repertoires in COVID-19. The method was immunoSEQ multiplex PCR; TCRdb's version includes in-frame clones alone and lacks a portion of them. Found here are some 62,000 clones, roughly 80% of them singletons; the top ten hold 15% to 20%. V shed 1 base and J 8 bases; nucleotides not matched to a gene: 6. The CDR3 consists of 15 residues. Germline V gene sequence: CDR1 SEHNR, CDR2 FQNEAQ (reference sequence). Sequencing used peripheral blood. V usage is TRBV7-9 and J usage is TRBJ2-1; TRBD1 agrees at 9 bases. The source of this sequence is a man aged 60 to 75 with acute or convalescent COVID-19. The CDR3 spells CASSLGDRAIDEQFF. The DNA for the CDR3 is TGTGCCAGCAGCTTAGGGGACAGGGCTATCGATGAGCAGTTCTTC.